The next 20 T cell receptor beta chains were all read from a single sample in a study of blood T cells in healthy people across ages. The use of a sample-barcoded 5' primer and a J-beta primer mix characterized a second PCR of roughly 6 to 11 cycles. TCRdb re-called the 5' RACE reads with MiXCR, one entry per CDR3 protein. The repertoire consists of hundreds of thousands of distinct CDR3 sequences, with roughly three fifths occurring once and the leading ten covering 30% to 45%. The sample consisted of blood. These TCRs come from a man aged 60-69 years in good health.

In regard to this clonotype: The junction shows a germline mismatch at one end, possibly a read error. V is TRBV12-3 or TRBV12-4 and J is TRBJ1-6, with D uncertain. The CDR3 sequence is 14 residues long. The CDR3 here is CASSLLDPYSPLHF. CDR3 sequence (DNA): TGTGCCAGCAGTTTACTCGATCCCTATTCACCCCTTCACTTT.

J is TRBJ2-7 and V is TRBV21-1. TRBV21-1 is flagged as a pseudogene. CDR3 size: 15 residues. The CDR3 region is CASSKASDGIYEQYF. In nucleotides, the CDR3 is TGTGCCAGCAGCAAAGCGTCGGACGGTATTTACGAGCAGTACTTC.

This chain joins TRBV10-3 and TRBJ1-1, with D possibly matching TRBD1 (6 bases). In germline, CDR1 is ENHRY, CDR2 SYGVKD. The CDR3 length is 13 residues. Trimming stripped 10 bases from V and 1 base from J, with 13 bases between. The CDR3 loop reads CATTKQGNTEAFF. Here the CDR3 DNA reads TGTGCCACCACAAAACAGGGGAACACTGAAGCTTTCTTT.

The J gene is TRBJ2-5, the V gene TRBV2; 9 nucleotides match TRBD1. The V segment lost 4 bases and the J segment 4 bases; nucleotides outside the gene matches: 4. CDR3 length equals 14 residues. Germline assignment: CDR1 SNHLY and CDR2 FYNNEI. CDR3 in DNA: TGTGCCAGCAGTGGCGGGACAGGGCTAGAGACCCAGTACTTC. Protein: CASSGGTGLETQYF.

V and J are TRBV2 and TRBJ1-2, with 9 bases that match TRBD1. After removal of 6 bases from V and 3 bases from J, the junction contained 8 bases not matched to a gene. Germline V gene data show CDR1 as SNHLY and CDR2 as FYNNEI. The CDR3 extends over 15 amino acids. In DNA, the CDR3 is TGTGCCAGCAGGAGAACAGGGGGCGCCGACTATGGCTACACCTTC. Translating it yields CASRRTGGADYGYTF.

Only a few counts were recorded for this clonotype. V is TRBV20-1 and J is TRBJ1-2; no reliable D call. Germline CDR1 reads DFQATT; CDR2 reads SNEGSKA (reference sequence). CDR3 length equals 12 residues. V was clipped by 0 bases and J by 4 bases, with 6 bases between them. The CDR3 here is CSAREGIYGYTF. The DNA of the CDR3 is TGCAGTGCTAGAGAGGGTATCTATGGCTACACCTTC.

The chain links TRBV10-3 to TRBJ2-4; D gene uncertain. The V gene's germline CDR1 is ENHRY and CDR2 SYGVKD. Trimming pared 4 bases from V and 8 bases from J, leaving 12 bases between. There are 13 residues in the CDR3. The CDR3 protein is CAISVSGDDIQYF. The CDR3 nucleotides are TGTGCCATCAGTGTGTCTGGAGACGACATTCAGTACTTC.

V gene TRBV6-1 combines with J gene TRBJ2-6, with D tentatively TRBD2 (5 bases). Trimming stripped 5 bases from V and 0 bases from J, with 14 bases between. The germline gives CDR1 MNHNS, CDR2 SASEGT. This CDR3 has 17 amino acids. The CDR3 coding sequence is TGTGCCAGCAGTCGGGGTAGCATATACTCTGGGGCCAACGTCCTGACTTTC. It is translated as CASSRGSIYSGANVLTF.

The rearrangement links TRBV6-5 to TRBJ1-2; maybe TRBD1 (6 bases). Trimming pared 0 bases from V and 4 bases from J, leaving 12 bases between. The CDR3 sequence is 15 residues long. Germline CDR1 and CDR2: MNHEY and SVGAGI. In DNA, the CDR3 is TGTGCCAGCAGTTACTCGGTACAGGGAACCTATGGCTACACCTTC. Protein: CASSYSVQGTYGYTF.

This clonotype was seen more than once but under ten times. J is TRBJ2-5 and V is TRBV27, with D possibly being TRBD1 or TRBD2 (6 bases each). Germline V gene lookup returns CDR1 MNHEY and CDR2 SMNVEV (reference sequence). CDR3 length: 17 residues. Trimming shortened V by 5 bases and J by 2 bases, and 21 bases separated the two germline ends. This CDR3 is CASSPSRGGVPQETQYF. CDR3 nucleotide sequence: TGTGCCAGCAGTCCTTCCAGGGGCGGGGTCCCGCAAGAGACCCAGTACTTC.

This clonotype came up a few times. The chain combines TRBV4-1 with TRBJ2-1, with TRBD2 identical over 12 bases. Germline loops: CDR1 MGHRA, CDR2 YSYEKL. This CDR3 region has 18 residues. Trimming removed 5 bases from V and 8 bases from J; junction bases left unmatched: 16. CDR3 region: CASSSQLAGGLGGDEQFF. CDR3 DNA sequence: TGCGCCAGCAGCTCACAACTAGCGGGGGGCCTGGGGGGAGATGAGCAGTTCTTC.

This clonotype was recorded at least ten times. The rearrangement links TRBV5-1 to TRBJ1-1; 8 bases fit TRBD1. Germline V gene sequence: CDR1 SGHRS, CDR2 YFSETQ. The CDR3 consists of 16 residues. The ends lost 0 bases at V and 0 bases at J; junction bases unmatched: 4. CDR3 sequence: CASSLGDRGLNTEAFF. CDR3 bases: TGCGCCAGCAGCTTGGGCGACAGGGGATTGAACACTGAAGCTTTCTTT.

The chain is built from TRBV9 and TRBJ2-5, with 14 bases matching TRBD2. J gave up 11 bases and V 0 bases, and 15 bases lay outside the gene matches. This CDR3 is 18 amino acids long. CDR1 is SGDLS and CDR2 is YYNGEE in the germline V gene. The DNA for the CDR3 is TGTGCCAGCAGCGTAGCTCACGGGACTAGCGGGGGATACAATGAGCAGTACTTC. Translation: CASSVAHGTSGGYNEQYF.

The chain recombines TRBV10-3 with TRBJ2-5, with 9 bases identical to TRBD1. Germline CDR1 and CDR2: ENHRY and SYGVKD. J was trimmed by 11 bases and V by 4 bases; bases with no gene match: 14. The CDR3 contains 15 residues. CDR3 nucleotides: TGTGCCATCAGTGGCCTGGGACAGGGATCCTACAAGCAGTACTTC. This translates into CAISGLGQGSYKQYF.

The CDR3, as DNA: TGTGCCAGTAGTATAGCAGGGTCTGGGGCCAACGTCCTGACTTTC. It is translated as CASSIAGSGANVLTF. This sequence joins TRBV19 and TRBJ2-6; possible D gene TRBD1, 5 bases. Germline CDR1 is LNHDA and CDR2 is SQIVND (reference sequence). V lost 1 base to trimming and J lost 1 base, with 5 bases between them. There are 15 residues in the CDR3.

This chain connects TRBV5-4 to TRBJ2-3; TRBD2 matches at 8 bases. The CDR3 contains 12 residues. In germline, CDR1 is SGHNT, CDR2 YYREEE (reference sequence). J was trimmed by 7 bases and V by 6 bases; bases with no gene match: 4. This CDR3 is CASIDSGNTQYF. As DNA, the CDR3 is TGTGCCAGCATCGATAGCGGGAATACGCAGTATTTT.

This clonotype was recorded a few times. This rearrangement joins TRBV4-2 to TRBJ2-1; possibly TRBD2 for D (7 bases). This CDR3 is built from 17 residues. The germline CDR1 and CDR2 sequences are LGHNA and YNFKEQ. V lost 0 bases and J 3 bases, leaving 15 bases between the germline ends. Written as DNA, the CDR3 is TGTGCCAGCAGCCAAGACGGCGTGGGGGGGCTCTACAATGAGCAGTTCTTC. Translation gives CASSQDGVGGLYNEQFF.

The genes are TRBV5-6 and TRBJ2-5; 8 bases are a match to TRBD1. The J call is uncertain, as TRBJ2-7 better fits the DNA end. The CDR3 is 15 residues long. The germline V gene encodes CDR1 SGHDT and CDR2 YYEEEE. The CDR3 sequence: CASSYRQGAYYEQYF. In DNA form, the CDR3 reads TGTGCCAGCAGCTATCGTCAGGGGGCTTACTACGAGCAGTACTTC.

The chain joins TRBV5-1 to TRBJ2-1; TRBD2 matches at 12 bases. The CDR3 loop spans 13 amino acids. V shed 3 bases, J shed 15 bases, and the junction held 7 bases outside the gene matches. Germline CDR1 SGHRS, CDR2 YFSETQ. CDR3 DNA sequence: TGCGCCAGCAGCTATCCTAGCGGGGGGGCCTGGTTCTTC. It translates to CASSYPSGGAWFF.

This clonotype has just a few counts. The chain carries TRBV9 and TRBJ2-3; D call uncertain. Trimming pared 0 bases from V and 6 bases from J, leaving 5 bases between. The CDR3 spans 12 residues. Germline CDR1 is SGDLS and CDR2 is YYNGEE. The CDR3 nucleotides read TGTGCCAGCAGCGTAGTATACGATACGCAGTATTTT. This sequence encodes CASSVVYDTQYF.